Shown below are 8 T cell receptor beta chains from a single sample sequenced in a study of blood T cell repertoires in COVID-19. The assay was immunoSEQ multiplex PCR, and TCRdb's table has in-frame clones only and misses some. The table lists about 75,000 clones, roughly 91% of them singletons, with roughly 19% in the top ten. Source material: peripheral blood. The receptors stem from a human donor in a cohort sampled during active COVID-19.

The chain couples TRBV15 to TRBJ2-4; no definite D call. CDR3 length: 12 residues. V was clipped by 0 bases and J by 9 bases, with 6 bases between them. Germline V CDR1 and CDR2: LNHNV, YYDKDF (reference sequence). DNA of the CDR3: TGTGCCACCAGCAGAGAGGCTGGCATTCAGTACTTC. Its protein product is CATSREAGIQYF.

The chain carries TRBV7-6 and TRBJ2-3, with TRBD2 matching 11 bases. The V gene's germline CDR1 is SGHVS and CDR2 FNYEAQ. The CDR3 is 16 amino acids. Germline trimming cut 4 bases from V and 2 bases from J; bases unmatched to any gene: 5. In DNA form, the CDR3 reads TGTGCCAGCAGCTCCCTAGCGGGGGGACCCACAGATACGCAGTATTTT. As protein: CASSSLAGGPTDTQYF. Using reference TRBV7-6 and TRBJ2-3 for the parts outside the CDR3, the full variable domain is GAGVSQSPRYKVTKRGQDVALRCDPISGHVSLYWYRQALGQGPEFLTYFNYEAQQDKSGLPNDRFSAERPEGSISTLTIQRTEQRDSAMYRCASSSLAGGPTDTQYFGPGTRLTVL.

This rearrangement joins TRBV4-3 to TRBJ2-1, with TRBD1 as a possible D gene (6 bases). The CDR3 is made up of 16 amino acids. V dropped 4 bases and J dropped 3 bases, with 16 bases sitting between them. Germline loops: CDR1 LGHNA, CDR2 YSLEER. CDR3 sequence (DNA): TGCGCCAGCAGCCCGTCCCCAGGGGAGATCTACAATGAGCAGTTCTTC. Translated: CASSPSPGEIYNEQFF.

This rearrangement joins TRBV18 to TRBJ2-1, with 8 bases lining up with TRBD2. Germline CDR1 KGHSH, CDR2 LQKENI. The CDR3 length is 17 residues. V shed 3 bases and J 4 bases; nucleotides not matched to a gene: 11. The CDR3 coding sequence is TGTGCCAGCTCACCCTTATTAGCCGGGACTAGTTACAATGAGCAGTTCTTC. Protein: CASSPLLAGTSYNEQFF.

The chain joins TRBV28 to TRBJ1-2; D gene unclear. This CDR3 comprises 13 residues. Germline lookup yields CDR1 MDHEN and CDR2 SYDVKM. V dropped 5 bases and J dropped 4 bases, with 11 bases sitting between them. The CDR3 loop is CASSTGEPYGYTF. DNA for the CDR3: TGTGCCAGCAGTACCGGGGAACCCTATGGCTACACCTTC.

This clone was seen just once. The genes are TRBV27 and TRBJ2-1, with 11 bases aligning to TRBD2. The CDR3 has 14 amino acids. V trimming: 4 bases; J trimming: 7 bases; junction bases outside the gene matches: 3. The V gene's germline CDR1 is MNHEY and CDR2 SMNVEV (reference sequence). Written as DNA, the CDR3 is TGTGCCAGCAGTTACGGGACTAGCGGAAATGAGCAGTTCTTC. The encoded protein is CASSYGTSGNEQFF.

The chain has TRBV19 and TRBJ2-5; TRBD1 matches at 8 bases. After removal of 7 bases from V and 4 bases from J, the junction contained 11 bases not matched to a gene. CDR1 LNHDA and CDR2 SQIVND come from the germline V gene (reference sequence). The CDR3 is made up of 15 amino acids. The CDR3: CASTSNRGSGETQYF. As DNA, the CDR3 is TGTGCCAGTACCTCCAACAGGGGGTCAGGAGAGACCCAGTACTTC.

This sequence joins TRBV7-8 and TRBJ2-1; the D gene is possibly TRBD2 (6 bases). CDR3 size: 14 residues. Germline V gene sequence: CDR1 SGHVS, CDR2 FQNEAQ. V dropped 5 bases and J dropped 4 bases, with 12 bases sitting between them. CDR3 residues: CASSNGSRYNEQFF. The CDR3, as DNA: TGTGCCAGCAGCAACGGGAGTAGGTACAATGAGCAGTTCTTC.